This T cell receptor beta chain was recorded in a study of blood T cells in healthy people across ages (dated by TCRdb to 2013 to 2016). Turning to the overall study: In model experiments, roughly one uniquely barcoded TCR beta cDNA molecule per two T cells was captured by template switching. To track age-related changes in TCR beta repertoire diversity, the study relied on deep sequencing normalized with unique cDNA molecular identifiers. The donors were split into four age groups: young (average 16 years), middle-aged (about 40), aged (roughly 65) and long-lived (under 90). To avoid experimental bias, donors of different ages were randomly spread across the sequencing lanes. Two additional independent replicas of 1 million unique cDNA reads from the same blood draw were analyzed for two donors (one aged 18 to 29 and one aged 80 or older). Overall results and qualifications from the work: Observed TCR beta diversity correlated strongly with the percentage of naive T cells measured by flow cytometry. Since profiling was done on bulk unsorted PBMCs, naive and antigen-experienced compartments could not be conclusively compared. Compared with the aged group, the long-lived group had more naive CD4+ T cells, fewer expanded clones and increased TCR diversity, suggesting age selection. Estimates of total diversity based on one million sequenced T cells were regarded as lower bounds and as underestimates. Because the CMV infection status of the donors was unknown, age-related changes in expanded clonotypes may potentially have been confounded. As age increased, observed TCR beta diversity per million T cells dropped in a roughly linear way, and a significant reduction was already evident by age 40.

As concerns this clonotype: Its antigen has not been determined. Per-base quality was not reported, and no clone a single base away is much larger than it.

The receptor library was made with 5' RACE. Sequenced using an Illumina HiSeq 2500. A second PCR of about 7 to 12 cycles was performed with a sample-barcoded 5' primer and a J-beta primer mix. Each TCR beta cDNA molecule received a unique molecular identifier from a template-switch 5' adaptor carrying 12 random nucleotides. Each sample yielded at least 2.5 million CDR3-containing paired-end reads. The Mint cDNA synthesis kit, primed by a TRBC-specific oligonucleotide, was used to synthesize first-strand cDNA from all RNA. Following uracil-DNA glycosylase treatment, a first 18-cycle PCR with universal primers M1SS and BC2_uni_R was performed on all cDNA. The source study handled its data this way. Each sample was normalized by randomly selecting 1 million high-quality reads, each carrying a distinct molecular identifier. Instead of being binned into consensus sequences, reads that shared molecular identifiers were thrown out. MiTCR, with a Q25 quality threshold and the strictest error-elimination algorithm, was used for CDR3 identification, clonotype clustering and error correction. A nonparametric unseen species model with Euler transformation was used to estimate a lower bound on total TCR beta diversity. Using fastp at Q25 and MiXCR, TCRdb reprocessed the public reads and kept productive beta chains. Rows are unified per CDR3 protein, each entry keeping the most common DNA and genes. TCRdb's processing, not the authors', yielded these V and J calls. A total of about a million distinct CDR3 sequences appear in this sample, roughly 48% of them only once. Roughly an eighth of the sample rests with the top ten.

The approximately 39 donors, aged about 6 to 95 years, were systemically healthy Caucasian individuals from Russia. Around 9.7 milliliters of peripheral blood were collected from each donor into EDTA-treated Vacutainer tubes. PBMCs were isolated by Ficoll-Paque density-gradient centrifugation, with at least 6 million obtained per sample. Trizol reagent was used to extract total RNA from PBMCs, with at least 6 micrograms per sample. For every donor, an aliquot of PBMCs went through flow cytometry to measure the percentages of naive CD45RAhigh/CD27high T cells. Taken from cysteine to phenylalanine, the CDR3 has 13 residues. The DNA shown is the 39-base CDR3, in frame from base 1. CDR1 PRHDT and CDR2 FYEKMQ were looked up in the germline V gene (reference sequence). V ends up 5 bases short and J 4 bases short, with an unmatched junction base count of 4.

The chain is encoded by TRBV13 joined to TRBJ1-1; 7 of the junction bases match TRBD1. The sample comprised blood. The clonotype originates from a man younger than 40 in good health. The CDR3 sequence is CASSVGQITEAFF. The DNA sequence is TGTGCCAGCAGCGTGGGACAGATCACTGAAGCTTTCTTT.